One TCR beta chain is described in this entry. The CDR3 contains 16 residues. Germline assignment: CDR1 SEHNR and CDR2 FQNEAQ (reference sequence). Unmatched junction bases numbered 3, after V lost 1 base and J lost 0 bases. With 60 Vbeta and 13 Jbeta primers, the PCR was carried out. Data came from immunoSEQ multiplex PCR; TCRdb stores just in-frame clones and leaves some out. Of 270,000 or so clones in the sample, around 90% were seen once. This entry is derived from a study of cytomegalovirus exposure and HLA in healthy donors. Sequencing was done on a sample of PBMCs. The chain links TRBV7-9 to TRBJ2-1; TRBD2 agrees at 7 bases. The receptor was derived from a girl aged 2-10 years in good health and CMV-seronegative. CDR3 coding DNA: TGTGCCAGCAGCTTAGGGTGGGGGGGCTCCTACAATGAGCAGTTCTTC. This translates into CASSLGWGGSYNEQFF.